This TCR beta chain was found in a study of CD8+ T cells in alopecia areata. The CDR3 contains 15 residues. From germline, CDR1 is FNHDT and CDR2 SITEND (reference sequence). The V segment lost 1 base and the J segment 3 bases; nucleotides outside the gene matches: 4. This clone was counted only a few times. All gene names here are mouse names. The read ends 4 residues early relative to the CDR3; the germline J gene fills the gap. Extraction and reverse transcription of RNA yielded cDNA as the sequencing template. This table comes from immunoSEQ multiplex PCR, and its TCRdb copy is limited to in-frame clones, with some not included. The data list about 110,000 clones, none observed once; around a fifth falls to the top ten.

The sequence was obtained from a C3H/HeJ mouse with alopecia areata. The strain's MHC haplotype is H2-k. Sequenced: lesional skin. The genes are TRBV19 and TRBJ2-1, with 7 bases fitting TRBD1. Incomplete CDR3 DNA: TGTGCCAGCAGTATAAGTTGGGACAGCTATGCT. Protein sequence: CASSISWDSYA. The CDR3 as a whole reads CASSISWDSYAEQFF. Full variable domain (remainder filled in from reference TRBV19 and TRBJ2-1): GGIITQTPKFLIGQEGQKLTLKCQQNFNHDTMYWYRQDSGKGLRLIYYSITENDLQKGDLSEGYDASREKKSSFSLTVTSAQKNEMAVFLCASSISWDSYAEQFFGPGTRLTVL.